A selection of T cell receptor beta chains follows, all from one sample in a study of CD8+CD57+ T cells in acquired aplastic anemia. MiXCR, run by TCRdb on the reads, gives a single entry per CDR3 protein. The sample records about 180,000 distinct CDR3 sequences, approximately 48% being singletons. Sequencing was carried out using sorted CD4+, CD8+, or CD8+CD57+ T cells (not recorded which) from PBMCs. Receptors were obtained from a human donor with aplastic anemia. CDR3s include the opening cysteine and the closing phenylalanine or tryptophan. The order of the fields is D gene, J gene, V gene, clone size, CDR3 DNA, CDR3 protein. A D gene is named only where the DNA matches it firmly. For some rows the clone size is stated as once, few or many, or as a class when expanded; others skip it.

.	TRBJ1-1	TRBV29-1	.	TGCAGCGTACTGAACACTGAAGCTTTCTTT	CSVLNTEAFF
.	TRBJ1-1	TRBV12-3/TRBV12-4	.	TGTGCCAGCAGCTCACAGTGGGGGACTGAAGCTTTCTTT	CASSSQWGTEAFF
.	TRBJ1-1	TRBV6-2/TRBV6-3	.	TGTGCCAGCAGCCACGCAGGGATGGAAGCTTTCTTT	CASSHAGMEAFF
TRBD1	TRBJ1-2	TRBV20-1	many	TGCAGTCCCAGACAGGGGGGAGGGAGTAACTATGGCTACACCTTC	CSPRQGGGSNYGYTF
TRBD1	TRBJ2-5	TRBV19	many	TGTGCCAGTAGTATCGACAGGGGAATCGAGACCCAGTACTTC	CASSIDRGIETQYF
TRBD2	TRBJ2-7	TRBV18	.	TGTGCCAGCTCACCACCTTCTAGCGGGAACTACGAGCAGTACTTC	CASSPPSSGNYEQYF
TRBD2	TRBJ2-5	TRBV5-1	few	TGCGCCAGCAGCGCGGGGACTAGCGGGGGCCCGTACCAAGAGACCCAGTACTTC	CASSAGTSGGPYQETQYF
.	TRBJ1-1	TRBV12-3/TRBV12-4	many	TGTGCCAGCACCCACAGGAGGACTGAAGCTTTCTTT	CASTHRRTEAFF
.	TRBJ2-7	TRBV24-1	.	TGTGCCAGCAGTCCCCCCCCTCCCTACGAGCAGTACTTC	CASSPPPPYEQYF
.	TRBJ2-1	TRBV5-1	many	TGCGCCAGCTCCTTGGGGGCAGGCTACAATGAGCAGTTCTTC	CASSLGAGYNEQFF
.	TRBJ2-3	TRBV20-1	once	TGCAGTGCTACAAGGGACCGGGCCACAGATGCGCAGTATTTT	CSATRDRATDAQYF
.	TRBJ1-1	TRBV29-1	.	TGCAGCGTGAGACCCGGGACACCGAATGAAGCTTTCTTT	CSVRPGTPNEAFF
.	TRBJ1-5	TRBV20-1	many	TGCAGTGCCGGGACCGGCAGCAATCAGCCCCAGCATTTT	CSAGTGSNQPQHF
.	TRBJ1-1	TRBV19	.	TGTGCCAGTAGTATTGGGGGACAGAACACTGAAGCTTTCTTT	CASSIGGQNTEAFF
.	TRBJ1-3	TRBV12-3/TRBV12-4	many	TGTGCCAGCAGTTTTGAGGGAAACACCATATATTTT	CASSFEGNTIYF
.	TRBJ2-4	TRBV5-1	few	TGCGCCAGCAGCATCGGACTTACCGATGGAGCCAAAAACATTCAGTACTTC	CASSIGLTDGAKNIQYF
.	TRBJ2-1	TRBV2	.	TGTGCCAGCAGACTGCTAGGGGGGTACAATGAACAGGTCTTC	CASRLLGGYNEQVF
.	TRBJ2-2	TRBV30	few	TGTGCCTGGAGTGTAAGTGGAGCCGGGGAGCTGTTTTTT	CAWSVSGAGELFF
TRBD2	TRBJ2-3	TRBV9	.	TGTGCCAGCAGCGTAACGGCGGGAGATGATACGCAGTATTTT	CASSVTAGDDTQYF
TRBD1	TRBJ2-5	TRBV7-9	.	TGTGCCAGCAGCGCACAGGGGGTGGAGACCCAGTACTTC	CASSAQGVETQYF
.	TRBJ2-1	TRBV20-1	many	TGCAGTGCTAGACGACCGGGACCCAATGAGCAGTTCTTC	CSARRPGPNEQFF
TRBD1	TRBJ1-2	TRBV20-1	once	TGCAGTGCCCCTGATCAGGGGGACGGCTACACCTTC	CSAPDQGDGYTF
TRBD1	TRBJ1-6	TRBV2	few	TGTGCCAGCAGTGAAACAGGGGGCGAAAATTCACCCCTCCACTTT	CASSETGGENSPLHF
.	TRBJ2-5	TRBV2	.	TGTGCCAGCAGAAGAGATGTAGAGACCCAGTACTTC	CASRRDVETQYF
TRBD1	TRBJ1-4	TRBV24-1	once	TGTGCCACCAGTGATTCGGGACAGGGCGCAACTAATGAAAAACTGTTTTTT	CATSDSGQGATNEKLFF
.	TRBJ2-7	TRBV2	.	TGTGCCAGCAGTTTTTCCAAAGACAGGTACGAGCAGTACTTC	CASSFSKDRYEQYF
TRBD2	TRBJ2-3	TRBV19	many	TGTGCCAGTAGTATGCGGGGGGGCGAAACCTCCGATACGCAGTATTTT	CASSMRGGETSDTQYF
TRBD1	TRBJ2-7	TRBV19	many	TGTGCCAGTAGTATTGGGCGTGGGACAGGGGCTGCCGAGCAGTACTTC	CASSIGRGTGAAEQYF
.	TRBJ1-2	TRBV10-3	.	TGTGCCAGCGGGAGTGTTTCTATGTTTTTGGAATTTAATGGCTACACCTTC	CASGSVSMFLEFNGYTF
.	TRBJ1-2	TRBV7-6	.	TGTGCCAGCAGCTTAGCTCAGGCAGGCGATACTAACTATGGCTACACCTTC	CASSLAQAGDTNYGYTF
.	TRBJ2-2	TRBV28	.	TGTGCCAGCAGTTTGTTCGATAAGAACACCGGGGAGCTGTTTTTT	CASSLFDKNTGELFF
TRBD2	TRBJ2-7	TRBV7-6	.	TGTGCCAGCAGTTTCGGACTAGCCTACGAGCAGTACTTC	CASSFGLAYEQYF
TRBD2	TRBJ2-3	TRBV24-1	.	TGTGCCACCGGTGATCGGGAGCGGGAGGGTACGCAGTATTTT	CATGDREREGTQYF
.	TRBJ2-7	TRBV19	.	TGTGCCCTAGCCCAAGAGGGGGATTACGAGCAGTACTTC	CALAQEGDYEQYF
.	TRBJ1-1	TRBV19	.	TGTGCCAGTAGTATAGAACGGTGGGAGACTGAAGCTTTCTTT	CASSIERWETEAFF
.	TRBJ1-2	TRBV19	.	TGTGCCAGTATGACCGGCGGAGGCTACACCTTC	CASMTGGGYTF
TRBD1	TRBJ1-2	TRBV7-9	.	TGTGCCAGCAGCATAGACTCGACAGGGGGTTACGGCTACACCTTC	CASSIDSTGGYGYTF
.	TRBJ2-5	TRBV14	.	TGTGCCAGCAGCCCCACCCTAAAGACCCAGTACTTC	CASSPTLKTQYF
TRBD2	TRBJ2-3	TRBV24-1	.	TGTGCCACCAGTGATTTACTAGCGGGGGGCCCAGATACGCAGTATTTT	CATSDLLAGGPDTQYF
TRBD1	TRBJ2-7	TRBV20-1	.	TGCAGTGCTAGTATCGGACAGGGGGCCTACGAGCAGTACTTC	CSASIGQGAYEQYF
.	TRBJ1-1	TRBV9	once	TGTGCCAGCAGCGTAGCCACAGAGGCCTCGGCTGAAGCTTTCTTT	CASSVATEASAEAFF
.	TRBJ1-3	TRBV10-2	.	TGCGCCAGCAGGGTGGGAACAGCTGGAAACACCATATATTTT	CASRVGTAGNTIYF
TRBD1	TRBJ2-7	TRBV6-1	many	TGTGCCAGCAGGAAGGACAGGAGAACCTACGAGCAGTACTTC	CASRKDRRTYEQYF
TRBD2	TRBJ2-3	TRBV3-1	.	TGTGCCAGCAGTCCGACTAGCGGGGGCCCCCACACAGATACGCAGTATTTT	CASSPTSGGPHTDTQYF
.	TRBJ2-1	TRBV9	.	TGTGCCAGCCAACGGACGGACAATGAGCAGTTCTTC	CASQRTDNEQFF
.	TRBJ1-2	TRBV28	.	TGTGCCAGCAGTTTATCTGGGGACTGCTATGGCTACACCTTC	CASSLSGDCYGYTF
TRBD1	TRBJ1-1	TRBV24-1	once	TGTGCCACCAGTGATCGGACAGGGTTTATGGGAGCTTTCTTT	CATSDRTGFMGAFF
TRBD1	TRBJ2-5	TRBV9	many	TGTGCCAGCAGCGCTACAGGGGGCTCAGAGACCCAGTACTTC	CASSATGGSETQYF
.	TRBJ1-6	TRBV7-2	.	TGTGCCAGCAGCTTAGCGGGAACGGACTTTTCACCCCTCCACTTT	CASSLAGTDFSPLHF
.	TRBJ1-1	TRBV15	.	TGTGCCACCAGCAGAGATCCCCCGGGTGGGACTGAAGCTTTCTTT	CATSRDPPGGTEAFF
.	TRBJ1-6	TRBV3-1	.	TGTGCCAGCAGCCAAGAAGGCAGGGCTAGTTCACCCCTCCACTTT	CASSQEGRASSPLHF
.	TRBJ2-1	TRBV10-3	many	TGTGCCATCCGGACGGAGGGGGGGCCCTCCTACAATGAGCAGTTCTTC	CAIRTEGGPSYNEQFF
.	TRBJ2-7	TRBV18	few	TGTGCCAGCTCACCGCGAACCGAGAGCTACGAGCAGTACTTC	CASSPRTESYEQYF
.	TRBJ2-7	TRBV13	.	TGTGCCAGCAGCCCCTCGACAGACATCGGATACGAGCAGTACTTC	CASSPSTDIGYEQYF
.	TRBJ2-3	TRBV20-1	many	TGCAGTGCTGGCCCAAGAGATACGCAGTATTTT	CSAGPRDTQYF
.	TRBJ1-4	TRBV9	many	TGTGCCAGCAGCCCCTCGGTGCGAGAGCATGAAAAACTGTTTTTT	CASSPSVREHEKLFF
.	TRBJ2-1	TRBV10-3	.	TGTGCCATCAGTGAGGGAGGGGCCCCGTACAATGAGCAGTTCTTC	CAISEGGAPYNEQFF
TRBD1	TRBJ2-1	TRBV5-4	.	TGTGCCAGCAGCTTGGGGTTCTCGGGACAGGGGAACGATGAGCAGTTCTTC	CASSLGFSGQGNDEQFF
.	TRBJ1-1	TRBV18	few	TGTGCCAGCTCACCGCCTAACCCAGGGTCGAACACTGAAGCTTTCTTT	CASSPPNPGSNTEAFF